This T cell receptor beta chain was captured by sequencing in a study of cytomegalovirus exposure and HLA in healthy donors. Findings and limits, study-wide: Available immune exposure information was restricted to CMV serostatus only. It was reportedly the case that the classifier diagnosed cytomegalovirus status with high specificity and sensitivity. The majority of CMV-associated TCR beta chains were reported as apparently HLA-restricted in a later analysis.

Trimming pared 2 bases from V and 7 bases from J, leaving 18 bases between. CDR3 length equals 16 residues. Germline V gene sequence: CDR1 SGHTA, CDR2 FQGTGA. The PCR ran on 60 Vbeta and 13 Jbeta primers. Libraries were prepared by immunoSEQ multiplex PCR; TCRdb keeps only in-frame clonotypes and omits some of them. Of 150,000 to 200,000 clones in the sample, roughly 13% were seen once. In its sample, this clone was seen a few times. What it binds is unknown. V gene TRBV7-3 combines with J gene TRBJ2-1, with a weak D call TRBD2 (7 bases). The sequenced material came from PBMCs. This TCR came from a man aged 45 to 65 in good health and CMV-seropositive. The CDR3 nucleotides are TGTGCCAGCAGCTTAGAGGGGGGGGCCGGTAGGAATGAGCAGTTCTTC. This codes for CASSLEGGAGRNEQFF.